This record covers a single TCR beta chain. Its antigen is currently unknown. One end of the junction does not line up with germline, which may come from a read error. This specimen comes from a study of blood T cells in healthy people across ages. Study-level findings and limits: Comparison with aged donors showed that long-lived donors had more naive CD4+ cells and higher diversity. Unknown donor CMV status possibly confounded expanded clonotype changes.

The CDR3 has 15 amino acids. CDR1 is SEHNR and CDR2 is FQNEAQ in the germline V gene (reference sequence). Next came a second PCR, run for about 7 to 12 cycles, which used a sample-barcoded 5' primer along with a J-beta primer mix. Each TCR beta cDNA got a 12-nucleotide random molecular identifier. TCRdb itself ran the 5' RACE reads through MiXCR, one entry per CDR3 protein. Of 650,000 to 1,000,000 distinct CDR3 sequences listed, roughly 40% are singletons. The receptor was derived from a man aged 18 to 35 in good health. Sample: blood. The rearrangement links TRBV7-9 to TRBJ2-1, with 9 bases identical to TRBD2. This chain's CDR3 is CTSSSLAGPFDEQFF. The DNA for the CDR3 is TGTACCAGCAGTTCTCTAGCGGGGCCGTTTGATGAGCAGTTCTTC.